Listed below are T cell receptor beta chains from one sample, sequenced in a study of control samples from healthy donors and cancer patients. TCRdb keeps only in-frame clones here, not all; method: immunoSEQ multiplex PCR. The repertoire holds about 100,000 clones, with around 85% as singletons. Sequencing was done on a sample of blood. The receptors here all came from a young man in good health. CDR3s include the opening cysteine and the closing phenylalanine or tryptophan. Fields, in order: clone size, CDR3 length, D gene, J gene, V gene, CDR3 DNA, CDR3 protein. A D gene is named only where the DNA matches it firmly. Clone size is not always given. Where it is, it says once, few, many or a class for expanded clones.

clone_size: .
cdr3_length: 16
d_call: .
j_call: TRBJ1-6
v_call: TRBV5-6
cdr3_nt: TGTGCCAGCAGCTTGTATGCGAGAGGTTATAATTCACCCCTCCACTTT
cdr3_aa: CASSLYARGYNSPLHF

clone_size: .
cdr3_length: 16
d_call: .
j_call: TRBJ2-5
v_call: TRBV5-4
cdr3_nt: TGTGCCAGCAGCCCGGGGGTAGGGTTCAACCAAGAGACCCAGTACTTC
cdr3_aa: CASSPGVGFNQETQYF

clone_size: .
cdr3_length: 14
d_call: .
j_call: TRBJ1-6
v_call: TRBV6-5
cdr3_nt: TGTGCCAGCAGGAGGGGGTTGGATAATTCACCCCTCCACTTT
cdr3_aa: CASRRGLDNSPLHF

clone_size: .
cdr3_length: 13
d_call: TRBD1
j_call: TRBJ1-2
v_call: TRBV30
cdr3_nt: TGTGCCTGGGGACAGGGGATCTCCCATGGCTACACCTTC
cdr3_aa: CAWGQGISHGYTF

clone_size: .
cdr3_length: 16
d_call: TRBD1
j_call: TRBJ2-3
v_call: TRBV5-1
cdr3_nt: TGCGCCAGCAGCTTGGTAACAGGGGGCGGCACAGATACGCAGTATTTT
cdr3_aa: CASSLVTGGGTDTQYF

clone_size: .
cdr3_length: 15
d_call: .
j_call: TRBJ2-4
v_call: TRBV30
cdr3_nt: TGTGCCTGGAGCGTAGGGGGGAACGCCAAAAACATTCAGTACTTC
cdr3_aa: CAWSVGGNAKNIQYF

clone_size: .
cdr3_length: 14
d_call: TRBD1
j_call: TRBJ1-1
v_call: TRBV11-2
cdr3_nt: TGTGCCAGCAGCTTAGTGACAGGGAGCACTGAAGCTTTCTTT
cdr3_aa: CASSLVTGSTEAFF

clone_size: .
cdr3_length: 16
d_call: .
j_call: TRBJ1-4
v_call: TRBV30
cdr3_nt: TGTGCCTGGAGTCCCCCGTCTTTGGGGGCAAGAGAAAAACTGTTTTTT
cdr3_aa: CAWSPPSLGAREKLFF

clone_size: .
cdr3_length: 15
d_call: TRBD1
j_call: TRBJ1-6
v_call: TRBV4-2
cdr3_nt: TGTGCCAGCAGCCAACCTGACAGGGAGGGTTCACCCCTCCACTTT
cdr3_aa: CASSQPDREGSPLHF

clone_size: .
cdr3_length: 15
d_call: TRBD2
j_call: TRBJ2-3
v_call: TRBV6-5
cdr3_nt: TGTGCCAGCACATACGGGGGGACCGACACAGATACGCAGTATTTT
cdr3_aa: CASTYGGTDTDTQYF

clone_size: .
cdr3_length: 16
d_call: TRBD1
j_call: TRBJ1-2
v_call: TRBV24-1
cdr3_nt: TGTGCCACCAGTGATTCCGGACAGGGGGCGCAGGGTGGCTACACCTTC
cdr3_aa: CATSDSGQGAQGGYTF

clone_size: once
cdr3_length: 15
d_call: TRBD1
j_call: TRBJ2-1
v_call: TRBV9
cdr3_nt: TGTGCCAGCAGCGTAGAAGGGGGCCGTTGGAATGAGCAGTTCTTC
cdr3_aa: CASSVEGGRWNEQFF

clone_size: .
cdr3_length: 15
d_call: .
j_call: TRBJ1-2
v_call: TRBV6-1
cdr3_nt: TGTGCCAGCAGTGAGCAGTCCGGGAAGTCTTATGGCTACACCTTC
cdr3_aa: CASSEQSGKSYGYTF

clone_size: .
cdr3_length: 12
d_call: .
j_call: TRBJ2-5
v_call: TRBV12-3/TRBV12-4
cdr3_nt: TGTGCCAGCAGTTTAGAGGGAGAGACCCAGTACTTC
cdr3_aa: CASSLEGETQYF

clone_size: once
cdr3_length: 13
d_call: .
j_call: TRBJ2-7
v_call: TRBV6-5
cdr3_nt: TGTGCCAGCAGGGACGGGGCCTCCTACGAGCAGTACTTC
cdr3_aa: CASRDGASYEQYF

clone_size: few
cdr3_length: 16
d_call: .
j_call: TRBJ1-6
v_call: TRBV6-1
cdr3_nt: TGTGCCAGCAGTGGATTTCTTTACGACAGCAATTCACCCCTCCACTTT
cdr3_aa: CASSGFLYDSNSPLHF

clone_size: few
cdr3_length: 15
d_call: TRBD1
j_call: TRBJ1-6
v_call: TRBV30
cdr3_nt: TGTGCCTGGAGTCGGAACCGGGACAGGCCCCTAGCCCTCCACTTT
cdr3_aa: CAWSRNRDRPLALHF

clone_size: .
cdr3_length: 16
d_call: .
j_call: TRBJ2-1
v_call: TRBV5-8
cdr3_nt: TGTGCCAGCAGCTTCCCGAAGGATCGGTGGGCCAATGAGCAGTTCTTC
cdr3_aa: CASSFPKDRWANEQFF

clone_size: .
cdr3_length: 13
d_call: .
j_call: TRBJ2-2
v_call: TRBV12-3/TRBV12-4
cdr3_nt: TGTGCCAGCAGTGCCTCTAACACCGGGGAGCTGTTTTTT
cdr3_aa: CASSASNTGELFF

clone_size: .
cdr3_length: 16
d_call: TRBD1
j_call: TRBJ2-7
v_call: TRBV9
cdr3_nt: TGTGCCAGCAGCGGTAATGGCGGGACAGGGGGTGAGGAGCAGTACTTC
cdr3_aa: CASSGNGGTGGEEQYF

clone_size: .
cdr3_length: 15
d_call: .
j_call: TRBJ1-5
v_call: TRBV30
cdr3_nt: TGTGCCTGGAGTGTTTCGGGAACCGGGCTTCGTCCCCAGCATTTT
cdr3_aa: CAWSVSGTGLRPQHF

clone_size: once
cdr3_length: 16
d_call: TRBD1
j_call: TRBJ2-3
v_call: TRBV28
cdr3_nt: TGTGCCAGCAGTTTAGTGCGGACAGGGATCACAGATACGCAGTATTTT
cdr3_aa: CASSLVRTGITDTQYF

clone_size: .
cdr3_length: 15
d_call: TRBD2
j_call: TRBJ2-7
v_call: TRBV18
cdr3_nt: TGTGCCAGCTCCCCGACTAGCGGGGCTGTATACGAGCAGTACTTC
cdr3_aa: CASSPTSGAVYEQYF

clone_size: once
cdr3_length: 14
d_call: .
j_call: TRBJ2-2
v_call: TRBV7-3
cdr3_nt: TGTGCCAGCAGCTTAAACCCGATCACCGGGGAGCTGTTTTTT
cdr3_aa: CASSLNPITGELFF

clone_size: .
cdr3_length: 14
d_call: .
j_call: TRBJ2-7
v_call: TRBV5-1
cdr3_nt: TGCGCCAGCAGCTGGGACCCTAGCTCCTACGAGCAGTACTTC
cdr3_aa: CASSWDPSSYEQYF

clone_size: .
cdr3_length: 17
d_call: .
j_call: TRBJ1-5
v_call: TRBV5-6
cdr3_nt: TGTGCCAGCAGCTTGGGGGGTCGGCATATCAGCAATCAGCCCCAGCATTTT
cdr3_aa: CASSLGGRHISNQPQHF

clone_size: .
cdr3_length: 13
d_call: .
j_call: TRBJ1-5
v_call: TRBV10-3
cdr3_nt: TGTGCCATCAGTGTAGGTAGCAATCAGCCCCAGCATTTT
cdr3_aa: CAISVGSNQPQHF

clone_size: .
cdr3_length: 14
d_call: .
j_call: TRBJ2-7
v_call: TRBV4-1
cdr3_nt: TGCGCCAGCAGCCAGATGGCCGCGGGCTACGAGCAGTACTTC
cdr3_aa: CASSQMAAGYEQYF

clone_size: once
cdr3_length: 15
d_call: .
j_call: TRBJ2-7
v_call: TRBV5-6
cdr3_nt: TGTGCCAGCAGCTTCACAGGGCCCGGTTCCTACGAGCAGTACTTC
cdr3_aa: CASSFTGPGSYEQYF

clone_size: .
cdr3_length: 12
d_call: .
j_call: TRBJ1-2
v_call: TRBV10-3
cdr3_nt: TGTGCCATCAGCCGGGATGGCCATGGCTACACCTTC
cdr3_aa: CAISRDGHGYTF

clone_size: .
cdr3_length: 17
d_call: TRBD1
j_call: TRBJ1-4
v_call: TRBV11-2
cdr3_nt: TGTGCCAGCAGCTTAGATTTTCCGGACAGGGGGACTGAAAAACTGTTTTTT
cdr3_aa: CASSLDFPDRGTEKLFF

clone_size: .
cdr3_length: 15
d_call: .
j_call: TRBJ2-1
v_call: TRBV24-1
cdr3_nt: TGTGCCACCAGTGATATGACAGGCAACTACAATGAGCAGTTCTTC
cdr3_aa: CATSDMTGNYNEQFF

clone_size: .
cdr3_length: 15
d_call: .
j_call: TRBJ1-6
v_call: TRBV9
cdr3_nt: TGTGCCAGCAGCGCCACAGGGAGTAATAATTCACCCCTCCACTTT
cdr3_aa: CASSATGSNNSPLHF

clone_size: .
cdr3_length: 15
d_call: TRBD1
j_call: TRBJ2-2
v_call: TRBV6-5
cdr3_nt: TGTGCCAGCAGCTTATTAAGGACAGGGTCCGGGGAGCTGTTTTTT
cdr3_aa: CASSLLRTGSGELFF

clone_size: .
cdr3_length: 15
d_call: .
j_call: TRBJ1-1
v_call: TRBV24-1
cdr3_nt: TGTGCCACCAGTGCTACCCTGGGGGGGAACACTGAAGCTTTCTTT
cdr3_aa: CATSATLGGNTEAFF

clone_size: .
cdr3_length: 15
d_call: .
j_call: TRBJ2-2
v_call: TRBV19
cdr3_nt: TGTGCCAGTAAACAGGCCGGGGGCGGAACCGGGGAGCTGTTTTTT
cdr3_aa: CASKQAGGGTGELFF

clone_size: .
cdr3_length: 14
d_call: .
j_call: TRBJ1-6
v_call: TRBV7-3
cdr3_nt: TGTGCCAGCAGCTTTGGGACGATTAATTCACCCCTCCACTTT
cdr3_aa: CASSFGTINSPLHF

clone_size: .
cdr3_length: 15
d_call: TRBD2
j_call: TRBJ2-3
v_call: TRBV5-6
cdr3_nt: TGTGCCAGCTCCCCGGGACTAGCGGGCACAGATACGCAGTATTTT
cdr3_aa: CASSPGLAGTDTQYF

clone_size: .
cdr3_length: 13
d_call: .
j_call: TRBJ2-7
v_call: TRBV7-2
cdr3_nt: TGTGCCAGCAGCTTAGAAAGCATTTACGAGCAGTACTTC
cdr3_aa: CASSLESIYEQYF

clone_size: few
cdr3_length: 12
d_call: .
j_call: TRBJ1-1
v_call: TRBV6-5
cdr3_nt: TGTGCCAGCGGTCCTGGGACTCAGGAAGCTTTCTTT
cdr3_aa: CASGPGTQEAFF

clone_size: .
cdr3_length: 14
d_call: .
j_call: TRBJ2-7
v_call: TRBV19
cdr3_nt: TGTGCCAGTAGGGAACACAGATTGTCCTACGAGCAGTACTTC
cdr3_aa: CASREHRLSYEQYF